A selection of T cell receptor beta chains follows, all from one sample in a study of blood T cells in healthy people across ages. TCRdb itself ran the 5' RACE reads through MiXCR, one entry per CDR3 protein. The sample lists about 1.1 million distinct CDR3 sequences, 35% to 40% occurring once. The source material was blood. The origin of the receptors is a man aged 18 to 29 in good health. Both conserved end residues are part of each CDR3. Clone size is shown for a subset of rows, as once, few, many or a class of expanded clone.

J gene	V gene	clone size	CDR3 protein
TRBJ1-1	TRBV5-1	.	CASSKTRVEGTEAFF
TRBJ2-3	TRBV3-1	.	CASKFDPGDTQYF
TRBJ1-2	TRBV13	.	CASSLGRSAVNYGYTF
TRBJ2-3	TRBV7-2	.	CASSLSGRASTDTQYF
TRBJ1-4	TRBV5-1	.	CASSVDLGQTGEKLFF
TRBJ2-7	TRBV6-5	.	CASSRRGLYEQYF
TRBJ2-7	TRBV6-2/TRBV6-3	.	CASRGGQILYEQYF
TRBJ1-1	TRBV7-9	.	CASSLVDGTEAFF
TRBJ2-1	TRBV20-1	.	CSARDRGNEQFF
TRBJ2-1	TRBV27	few	CASSTPGNEQFF
TRBJ2-1	TRBV12-3/TRBV12-4	.	CASSLARPGQSSYNEQFF
TRBJ2-7	TRBV4-3	few	CASSPSYKESSYEQYF
TRBJ1-2	TRBV20-1	few	CSASHSTGRYGYTF
TRBJ2-1	TRBV20-1	.	CSAPRDSYEQFF
TRBJ2-7	TRBV20-1	few	CSARRGSSEQYF
TRBJ2-7	TRBV7-2	few	CASSLSQVSYEQYF
TRBJ2-3	TRBV7-2	.	CASSLGRHTQYF
TRBJ2-1	TRBV5-1	.	CASSLGQGYGYEQFF
TRBJ2-3	TRBV5-1	.	CASSLPTSGSTDTQYF
TRBJ1-1	TRBV6-2/TRBV6-3	.	CASSPDPPTEAFF
TRBJ1-2	TRBV10-3	many	CAISESGGYTF
TRBJ1-4	TRBV7-9	.	CASSLDLIRGGKEKLFF
TRBJ2-2	TRBV5-6	once	CASSPADYGELFF
TRBJ2-5	TRBV20-1	few	CSARIPFVDGSSETQYF
TRBJ2-7	TRBV20-1	.	CSAPGLSTYEQYF
TRBJ1-2	TRBV11-2	.	CAGSLNIGPNYGYTF
TRBJ2-1	TRBV15	.	CATSESLAESSYNEQFF
TRBJ1-1	TRBV7-9	few	CASRGKSADRFAFF
TRBJ1-6	TRBV2	.	CASSDNWVNSPLHF
TRBJ1-2	TRBV7-8	.	CASSPKGWANYGYTF
TRBJ2-3	TRBV28	.	CASSLPGQGTDAQYF
TRBJ2-5	TRBV10-3	.	CAIKGSGETQYF
TRBJ2-2	TRBV2	few	CASRGQSRGELFF
TRBJ2-3	TRBV20-1	.	CSATLRTGNTDTQYF
TRBJ2-3	TRBV12-3/TRBV12-4	.	CASSPKGLDTQYF
TRBJ1-1	TRBV5-1	.	CASSLSSGGRNTEAFF
TRBJ2-3	TRBV9	few	CASSVDPGWADTQYF
TRBJ1-1	TRBV20-1	few	CSAVRQGNTEAFF
TRBJ1-1	TRBV29-1	many	CSGGDTEAFF
TRBJ1-1	TRBV9	.	CASSVVAGPENTEAFF
TRBJ2-5	TRBV24-1	few	CATSDSDRNYNEQYF
TRBJ2-1	TRBV2	.	CASTRRLGGYYNEQFF
TRBJ1-5	TRBV2	.	CASSDGELGNQPQHF
TRBJ1-2	TRBV6-5	.	CASRIGQGAGYTF
TRBJ2-1	TRBV4-2	.	CASSHKTTSGDNEQFF
TRBJ2-5	TRBV18	.	CASSPTTRGSFQETQYF
TRBJ1-2	TRBV20-1	.	CSALTGDEGYTF
TRBJ2-3	TRBV20-1	.	CSARYSSGAEDTQYF
TRBJ2-5	TRBV6-5	.	CASSSAGTGNNEQYF
TRBJ1-1	TRBV4-1	.	CASSQPLEGARTEAFF
TRBJ2-4	TRBV2	few	CASGTGGEEQYF
TRBJ2-3	TRBV25-1	.	CASSESLFGDTQYF
TRBJ1-5	TRBV4-2	.	CASSQVSASNQPQHF
TRBJ2-7	TRBV5-1	.	CASSPLRDRRENEQYF
TRBJ2-1	TRBV29-1	.	CSVDGDRLYNEQFF
TRBJ2-3	TRBV20-1	.	CSAFSGPDTQYF
TRBJ1-1	TRBV7-6	few	CASSSSEGGTEAFF
TRBJ1-1	TRBV7-3	.	CASSQDRESTEAFF
TRBJ1-2	TRBV12-3/TRBV12-4	.	CASSLMRQVYGYTF
TRBJ1-1	TRBV5-1	.	CASNLEGVNTEAFF